The clone carrying this T cell receptor (beta chain) was recorded a few times. Its matching antigen is unknown. The data were taken from a study of Graves' ophthalmopathy and Graves' hyperthyroidism. Study-level points and caveats: In blood, most expanded thyroid clonotypes above 0.001 frequency were also detected. For separating ophthalmopathy from stable hyperthyroidism, a 13-signature model gave 85% to 90% sensitivity and roughly 83% specificity.

For repertoire sequencing, the TCR beta CDR3 regions were amplified from RNA transcripts. Following a first-round RT-PCR that used HTBI primers, a second-round multiplex PCR was carried out. TCRdb re-called the multiplex PCR reads with MiXCR, one entry per CDR3 protein. The data contain over a million distinct CDR3 sequences, about 36% of them singletons. Patients were excluded if they had other autoimmune diseases or uncontrolled infections, and likewise if pregnancy or lactation applied. Germline loops: CDR1 SGHTA, CDR2 FQGNSA. V was clipped by 1 base and J by 12 bases, with 10 bases between them. The CDR3 has 11 residues.

This chain connects TRBV7-2 to TRBJ2-7, with a possible D match to TRBD2 (6 bases). The specimen sequenced was peripheral blood or thyroid tissue (not recorded which). This sequence originates from an adult man with Graves' hyperthyroidism. The CDR3 nucleotides read TGTGCCAGCAGCTTAGACACTAGCCTGTACTTC. This sequence encodes CASSLDTSLYF.